This T cell receptor (beta chain) was identified in a study of vaccination effects on CD4 cells after COVID-19. Study-wide results and caveats: After vaccination, at late timepoints, clones induced by infection and by vaccine contracted markedly. Recruitment yielded few convalescent patients, and the study had no early post-infection timepoints. There was only 1 of 255 vaccine-induced clones in healthy vaccinees that cross-reacted with common cold coronaviruses.

Comment on this clone: Its antigen remains unknown.

Prior to sequencing, the ViraFEST assay stimulated PBMC with viral peptide pools, which expanded the antigen-specific CD4+ T cells. The authors isolated CD4+ T cells after approximately 9 days of culture. In the vaccine recipients, nucleocapsid antibodies were negative and there was no prior SARS-CoV-2 infection. Cultivation was performed at approximately 2.1 million PBMC per well with approximately 9 IU/ml IL-2 and approximately 10 ug/ml peptides added. Germline loops: CDR1 SNHLY, CDR2 FYNNEI. Unmatched junction bases numbered 10, after V lost 8 bases and J lost 0 bases. The CDR3 covers 19 residues. TCRdb's copy holds only in-frame clones and misses some; the assay was immunoSEQ multiplex PCR. Altogether around 68,000 clones are present, 80% being singletons, with the ten largest covering 10% to 15%.

The sequence derives from a human donor who received a COVID-19 vaccine. V is TRBV2 and J is TRBJ2-1, with 16 bases aligning to TRBD2. Sequencing used CD4+ T cells from PBMCs cultured with SARS-CoV-2 spike peptides, obtained before COVID-19 vaccination. CDR3 region: CASSNLGLAGGSSYNEQFF. DNA for the CDR3: TGTGCCAGCTCAAACCTGGGACTAGCGGGGGGGAGCTCCTACAATGAGCAGTTCTTC.